The clone carrying this TCR beta chain was picked up many times. What it recognizes is unknown. The data are from a study of T cells in Graves' hyperthyroidism and ophthalmopathy. Findings of the study overall: The majority of expanded thyroid clonotypes above 0.001 also appeared in blood.

It was uncontrolled infection, other autoimmune disease, pregnancy or lactation that excluded patients. Diagnoses were made from clinical symptoms, serum measures (thyroxine and TRAb), thyroid ultrasound and orbital computed tomography. First hyperthyroidism diagnosis is when the blood sample was obtained, before any ophthalmopathy symptoms. Germline CDR1 and CDR2: ENHRY and SYGVKD. The CDR3 consists of 15 residues. V gave up 5 bases and J gave up 0 bases; unmatched junction bases: 2. The CDR3 regions of TCR beta were amplified from RNA transcripts. TCR CDR3 underwent first-round RT-PCR with the HTBI primer set. Each CDR3 protein gets one entry after TCRdb re-called the multiplex PCR reads with MiXCR. This sample has approximately 370,000 distinct CDR3 sequences, with about a sixth found just once.

This receptor was obtained from a woman aged 30 to 39 with Graves' hyperthyroidism that later progressed to Graves' ophthalmopathy. Sample: blood. The chain carries TRBV10-3 and TRBJ2-1; 9 positions match TRBD1. CDR3 residues: CAISSTGGSYNEQFF. As DNA, the CDR3 is TGTGCCATCAGTTCGACAGGGGGCTCCTACAATGAGCAGTTCTTC.